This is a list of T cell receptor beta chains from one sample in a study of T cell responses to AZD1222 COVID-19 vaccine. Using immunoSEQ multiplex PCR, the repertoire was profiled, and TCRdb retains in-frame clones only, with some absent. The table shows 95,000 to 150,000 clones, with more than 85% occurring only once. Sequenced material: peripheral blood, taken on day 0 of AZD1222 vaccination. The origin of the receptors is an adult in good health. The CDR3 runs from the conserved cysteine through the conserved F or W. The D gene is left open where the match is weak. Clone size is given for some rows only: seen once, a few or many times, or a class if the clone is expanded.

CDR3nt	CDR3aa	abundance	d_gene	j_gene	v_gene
TGCGCCAGCACCCCGGGACAGGAAGGCACAGATACGCAGTATTTT	CASTPGQEGTDTQYF	few	TRBD1	TRBJ2-3	TRBV10-2
TGTGCCAGCAGTTACTCAGGGGGCCCCTATGGCTACACCTTC	CASSYSGGPYGYTF	.	TRBD1	TRBJ1-2	TRBV6-5
TGTGCCAGCAGCCAAATCGGGTACGAGCAGTACTTC	CASSQIGYEQYF	.	.	TRBJ2-7	TRBV27
TGTGCCAGCAGTTCTAGCGGGGCTGCCTACAATGAGCAGTTCTTC	CASSSSGAAYNEQFF	.	TRBD2	TRBJ2-1	TRBV6-5
TGCGCCAGCAGAGCCTTTGGGACTAGCGGGGGGGCAACCATTCAGTACTTC	CASRAFGTSGGATIQYF	.	TRBD2	TRBJ2-4	TRBV10-1
TGTGCCAGCAGTTACGCAGGGGCCGGCGAGCAGTACTTC	CASSYAGAGEQYF	.	.	TRBJ2-7	TRBV6-6
TGTGCCACCAGTGATGAGACAGGGTATGGCTACACCTTC	CATSDETGYGYTF	.	TRBD1	TRBJ1-2	TRBV24-1
TGTGCCAGCAGCGCCAGGATAGCGGGAGGGGGTGAGACCCAGTACTTC	CASSARIAGGGETQYF	.	TRBD2	TRBJ2-5	TRBV7-2
TGTGCCAGCAGCGTCCTACCGGCGGCAGATACGCAGTATTTT	CASSVLPAADTQYF	few	.	TRBJ2-3	TRBV9
TGTGCCAGCAGCTTGGCTAGTGAAGCTTTCTTT	CASSLASEAFF	.	.	TRBJ1-1	TRBV5-4
TGTGCCAGCAGGCTGACCAGGACAAACACCGGGGAGCTGTTTTTT	CASRLTRTNTGELFF	.	.	TRBJ2-2	TRBV27
TGTGCCAGCAGCTTAGGGGTAGGTTACGAGCAGTACTTC	CASSLGVGYEQYF	.	.	TRBJ2-7	TRBV7-2
TGTGCCAGCAGCCAGAGGACTAGCGGCTACAATGAGCAGTTCTTC	CASSQRTSGYNEQFF	few	TRBD2	TRBJ2-1	TRBV4-2